Described below is a single TCR beta chain sequence and its context. Its antigen is currently unknown. No conserved phenylalanine or tryptophan is present at the end of the CDR3, so a read error is the likely explanation. All sequencing subjects had displayed CD8+CD57+ cell expansion on flow cytometry. TCR beta VDJ combinations and CDR3 sequences were profiled from genomic DNA. TCRdb independently ran MiXCR on the reads; one entry per CDR3 protein. This table holds under 250,000 distinct CDR3 sequences, 47% found once. CDR3 length equals 12 residues. Germline V gives CDR1 SGDLS, CDR2 YYNGEE. Trimming stripped 5 bases from V and 10 bases from J, with 15 bases between. These data come from a study of CD8+CD57+ T cells in acquired aplastic anemia. General study findings and limits: In common between the patients and the controls were approximately 28 CD8+ CDR3 sequences.

Material for sequencing was sorted CD4+, CD8+, or CD8+CD57+ T cells (not recorded which) from PBMCs. This rearrangement joins TRBV9 to TRBJ1-2; no definite D call. This receptor was taken from a human donor with aplastic anemia. CDR3 sequence: CASRTGSNDYTL. The CDR3 DNA is TGTGCCAGCAGGACTGGGTCGAACGACTACACCCTC.